This TCR beta chain was obtained from a study of beta chain features in type 1 diabetes. About the research overall: Healthy donors and patients showed comparable age, gender and cell yields. Sorted cells from all samples, numbering roughly 100 million, were examined.

Isolated RNA was reverse transcribed in full, so expressed TCRB transcripts were sequenced. Generated by immunoSEQ multiplex PCR, the TCRdb table keeps only in-frame clones and is missing some. This table holds under 900,000 clones, about a sixth found once. A CD45RO/CCR7/CD25/CD127/CD95/CD27 panel sorted naive, central memory, regulatory and stem cell-like memory CD4+ cells. This clone was observed a handful of times. The antigen remains unidentified. Germline V gene data show CDR1 as ENHRY and CDR2 as SYGVKD. The CDR3 totals 16 residues. The ends lost 10 bases at V and 7 bases at J; junction bases unmatched: 13. Overall study findings and caveats: Lower insertion and higher deletion counts appeared at VDJ junctions in type 1 diabetes patients.

The chain couples TRBV10-3 to TRBJ2-1; 13 nucleotides match TRBD2. The origin of this receptor is a woman in her late teens or twenties in good health. Sequencing was carried out using naive CD4+ T cells from blood. CDR3 nucleotide sequence: TGTGCCACCAGCTCCGGACTAGCGGGAGTGGGGAATGAGCAGTTCTTC. The encoded protein is CATSSGLAGVGNEQFF.